This paragraph reports one T cell receptor beta chain. TCRdb's table, derived via immunoSEQ multiplex PCR, lists solely in-frame clones and lacks some. The sample lists about 140,000 clones, roughly four fifths occurring once. Germline CDR1 is MNHNS and CDR2 is SASEGT. The trim removed 2 bases at V and 9 bases at J, leaving 10 bases unmatched. The length of the CDR3 is 16 residues. These data belong to a study of blood T cell repertoires in COVID-19. Study summary: In each case, the material was cDNA or gDNA derived from T cells, B-cell-depleted T cells, or PBMCs.

The specimen sequenced was peripheral blood. The receptor's source is a woman aged 55-70 years with acute or convalescent COVID-19. The rearrangement links TRBV6-1 to TRBJ1-6, with 7 bases identical to TRBD1. CDR3 sequence reads: CASSEIKGAPGSPLHF. The CDR3 nucleotides are TGTGCCAGCAGTGAAATAAAGGGGGCGCCGGGTTCACCCCTCCACTTT.